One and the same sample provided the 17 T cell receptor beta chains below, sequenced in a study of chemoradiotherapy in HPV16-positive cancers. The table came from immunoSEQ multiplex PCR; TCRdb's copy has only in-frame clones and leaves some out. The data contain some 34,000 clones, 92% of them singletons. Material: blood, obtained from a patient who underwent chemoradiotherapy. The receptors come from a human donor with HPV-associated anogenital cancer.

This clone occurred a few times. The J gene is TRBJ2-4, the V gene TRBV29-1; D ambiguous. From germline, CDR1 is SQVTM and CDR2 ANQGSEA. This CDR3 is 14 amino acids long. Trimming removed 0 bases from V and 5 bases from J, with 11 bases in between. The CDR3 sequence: CSVEDPSVQNIQYF. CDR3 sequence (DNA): TGCAGCGTTGAAGATCCGAGCGTCCAAAACATTCAGTACTTC.

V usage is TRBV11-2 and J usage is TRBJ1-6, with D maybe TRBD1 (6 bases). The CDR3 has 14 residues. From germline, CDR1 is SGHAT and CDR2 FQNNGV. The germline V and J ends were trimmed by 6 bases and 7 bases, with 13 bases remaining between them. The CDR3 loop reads CASRVGATNSPLHF. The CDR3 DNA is TGTGCCAGCAGGGTGGGGGCCACGAATTCACCCCTCCACTTT.

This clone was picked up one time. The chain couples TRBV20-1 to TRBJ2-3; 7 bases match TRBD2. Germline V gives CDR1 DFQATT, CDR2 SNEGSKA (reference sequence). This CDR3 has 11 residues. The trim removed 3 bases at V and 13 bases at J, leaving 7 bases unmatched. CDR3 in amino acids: CSARVTSREYF. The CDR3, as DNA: TGCAGTGCTAGGGTGACTAGCCGGGAGTATTTT.

The CDR3 sequence: CASSGGRIPLLGYTF. The CDR3 DNA reads TGTGCCAGCAGCGGCGGACGGATCCCCCTCTTAGGCTACACCTTC. This chain links TRBV9 with TRBJ1-2; D call uncertain. With 3 bases removed from V and 8 bases from J, the gap between germline ends came to 20 bases. The germline CDR1 and CDR2 sequences are SGDLS and YYNGEE. This CDR3 region has 15 residues.

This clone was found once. The CDR3 coding sequence is TGTGCCAGCAGTGCTCGGGTAGCGGGGGCAACAGATACGCAGTATTTT. As protein: CASSARVAGATDTQYF. This sequence joins TRBV25-1 and TRBJ2-3; 9 bases agree with TRBD2. The V gene end was trimmed by 4 bases and the J gene end by 3 bases; junction bases not matched to a gene: 8. The V gene's germline CDR1 is MGHDK and CDR2 SYGVNS. This CDR3 has 16 residues.

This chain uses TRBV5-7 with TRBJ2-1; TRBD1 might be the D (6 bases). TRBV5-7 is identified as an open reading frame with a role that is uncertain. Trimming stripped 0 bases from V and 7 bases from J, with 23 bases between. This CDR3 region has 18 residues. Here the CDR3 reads CASSLAAGGRQADNEQFF. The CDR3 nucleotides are TGTGCCAGCAGCTTGGCCGCTGGGGGCCGACAAGCGGATAATGAGCAGTTCTTC.

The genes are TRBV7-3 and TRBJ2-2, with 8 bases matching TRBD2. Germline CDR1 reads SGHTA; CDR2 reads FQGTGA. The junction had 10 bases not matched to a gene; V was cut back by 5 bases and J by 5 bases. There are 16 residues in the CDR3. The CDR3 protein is CASSPSPGLVTGELFF. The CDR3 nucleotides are TGTGCCAGCAGCCCCTCCCCGGGACTAGTTACCGGGGAGCTGTTTTTT. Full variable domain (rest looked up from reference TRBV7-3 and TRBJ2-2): GAGVSQTPSNKVTEKGKYVELRCDPISGHTALYWYRQSLGQGPEFLIYFQGTGAADDSGLPNDRFFAVRPEGSVSTLKIQRTERGDSAVYLCASSPSPGLVTGELFFGEGSRLTVL.

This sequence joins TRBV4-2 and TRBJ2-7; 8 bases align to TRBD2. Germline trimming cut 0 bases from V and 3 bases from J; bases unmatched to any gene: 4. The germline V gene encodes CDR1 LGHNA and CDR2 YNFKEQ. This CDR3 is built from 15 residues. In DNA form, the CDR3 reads TGTGCCAGCAGCCAAGACTGGCGGGGGGACTACGAGCAGTACTTC. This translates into CASSQDWRGDYEQYF.

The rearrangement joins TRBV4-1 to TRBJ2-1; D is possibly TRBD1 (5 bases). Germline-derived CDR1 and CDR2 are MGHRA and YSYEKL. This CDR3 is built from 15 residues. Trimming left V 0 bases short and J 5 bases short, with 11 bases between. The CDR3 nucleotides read TGCGCCAGCAGCCAAGAGAAAGGGGTGAACAATGAGCAGTTCTTC. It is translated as CASSQEKGVNNEQFF.

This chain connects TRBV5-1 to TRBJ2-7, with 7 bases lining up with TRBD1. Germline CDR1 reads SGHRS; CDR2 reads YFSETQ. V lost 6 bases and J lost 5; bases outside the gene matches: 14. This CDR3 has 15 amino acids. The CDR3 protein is CASTPRAGGLDEQYF. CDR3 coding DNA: TGCGCCAGCACCCCCCGGGCAGGGGGTTTGGACGAGCAGTACTTC. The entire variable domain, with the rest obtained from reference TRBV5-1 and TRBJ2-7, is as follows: KAGVTQTPRYLIKTRGQQVTLSCSPISGHRSVSWYQQTPGQGLQFLFEYFSETQRNKGNFPGRFSGRQFSNSRSEMNVSTLELGDSALYLCASTPRAGGLDEQYFGPGTRLTVT.

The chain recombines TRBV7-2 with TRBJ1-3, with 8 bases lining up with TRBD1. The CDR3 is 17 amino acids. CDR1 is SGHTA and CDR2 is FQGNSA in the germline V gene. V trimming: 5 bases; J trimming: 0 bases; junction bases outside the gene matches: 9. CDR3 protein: CASSTSGQGNSGNTIYF. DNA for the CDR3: TGTGCCAGCAGCACCTCTGGACAGGGAAACTCTGGAAACACCATATATTTT.

The DNA of the CDR3 is TGTGCCACCCATTCAGGCTATAACAATCAGCCCCAGCATTTT. It yields the protein CATHSGYNNQPQHF. This chain connects TRBV19 to TRBJ1-5, with unresolved D. V gave up 10 bases and J gave up 3 bases, with 16 bases separating them. Germline V gene sequence: CDR1 LNHDA, CDR2 SQIVND (reference sequence). The CDR3 runs to 14 residues.

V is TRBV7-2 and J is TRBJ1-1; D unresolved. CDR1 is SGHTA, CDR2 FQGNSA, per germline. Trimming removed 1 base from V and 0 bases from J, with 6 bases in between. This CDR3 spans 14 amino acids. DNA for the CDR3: TGTGCCAGCAGCTTAGAGGGAATGAACACTGAAGCTTTCTTT. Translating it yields CASSLEGMNTEAFF.

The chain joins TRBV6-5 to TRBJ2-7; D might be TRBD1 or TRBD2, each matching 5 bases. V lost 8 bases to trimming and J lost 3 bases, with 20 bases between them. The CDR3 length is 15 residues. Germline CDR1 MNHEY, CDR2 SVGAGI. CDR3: CASQRTRDGFYEQYF. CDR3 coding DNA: TGTGCCAGCCAGAGAACCCGGGACGGATTCTACGAGCAGTACTTC.

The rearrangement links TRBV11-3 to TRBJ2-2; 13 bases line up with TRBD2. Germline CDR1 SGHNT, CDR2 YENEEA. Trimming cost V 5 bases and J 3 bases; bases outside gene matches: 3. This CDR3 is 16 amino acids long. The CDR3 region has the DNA TGTGCCAGCAGCGCGGGACTAGCGGGGCACACCGGGGAGCTGTTTTTT. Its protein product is CASSAGLAGHTGELFF.

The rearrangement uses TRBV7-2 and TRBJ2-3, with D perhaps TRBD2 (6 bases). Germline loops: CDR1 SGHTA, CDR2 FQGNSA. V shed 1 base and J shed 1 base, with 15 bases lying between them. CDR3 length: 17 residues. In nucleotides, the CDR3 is TGTGCCAGCAGCTTAGGTCCGGACGGGGGAGGCACAGATACGCAGTATTTT. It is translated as CASSLGPDGGGTDTQYF.

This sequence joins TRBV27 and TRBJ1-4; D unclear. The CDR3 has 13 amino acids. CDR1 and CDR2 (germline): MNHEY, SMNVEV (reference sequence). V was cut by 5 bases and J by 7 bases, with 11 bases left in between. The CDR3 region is CASSQIGSEKLFF. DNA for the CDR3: TGTGCCAGCAGTCAAATCGGCAGTGAAAAACTGTTTTTT.